The T cell receptor (beta chain) under discussion was sequenced for a study of identical twins. Germline V gene lookup returns CDR1 MNHEY and CDR2 SMNVEV (reference sequence). The CDR3 is 9 residues long. V dropped 9 bases and J dropped 1 base, with 0 bases sitting between them. TCRdb ran MiXCR on the 5' RACE reads and lists one entry per CDR3 protein. The sample consists of more than 650,000 distinct CDR3 sequences, less than 7% of them appearing once. This rearrangement joins TRBV27 to TRBJ1-1, with D uncertain. Sequencing input: naive T cells sorted from blood. The clonotype originates from a man aged 18 to 29 in good health. CDR3 region: CARNTEAFF. The CDR3, as DNA: TGTGCCAGGAACACTGAAGCTTTCTTT.